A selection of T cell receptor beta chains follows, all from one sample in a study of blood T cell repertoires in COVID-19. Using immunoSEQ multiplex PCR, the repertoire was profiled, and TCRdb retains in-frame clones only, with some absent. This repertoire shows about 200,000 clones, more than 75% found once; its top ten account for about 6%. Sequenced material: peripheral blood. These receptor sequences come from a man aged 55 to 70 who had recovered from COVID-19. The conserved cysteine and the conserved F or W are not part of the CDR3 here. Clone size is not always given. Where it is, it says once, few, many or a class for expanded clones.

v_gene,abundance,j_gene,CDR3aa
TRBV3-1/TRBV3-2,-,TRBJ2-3,ASSQSWASTDTQY
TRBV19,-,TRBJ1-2,ASIGQGDYT
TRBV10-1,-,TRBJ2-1,ASSGEASGYNEQF
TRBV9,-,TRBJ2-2,ASSAGQENTGELF
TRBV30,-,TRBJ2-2,AWSVRGLAGEAGELF
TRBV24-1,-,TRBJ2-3,ATSDFVAGKEDTQY
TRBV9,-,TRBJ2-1,ASSVGAGGFENEQF
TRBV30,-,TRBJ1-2,AWSPLTGSGYT
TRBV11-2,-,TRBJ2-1,ASSLGLANEQF
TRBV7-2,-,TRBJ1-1,ASSPPETGNTEAF
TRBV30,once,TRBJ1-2,AWTTDSRFYGYT
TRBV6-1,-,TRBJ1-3,ASRVQGAGGNTIY
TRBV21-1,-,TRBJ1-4,ASGGAEDGPNEKLF
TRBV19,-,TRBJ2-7,ASSGLSYEQY
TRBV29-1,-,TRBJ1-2,SVESNYGYT